This TCR beta chain was sequenced for a study of beta chain features in type 1 diabetes. Cells sorted by CD45RO/CCR7/CD25/CD127/CD95/CD27 comprised CD4+ naive, central memory, regulatory and stem cell-like memory cells. CDR3 length: 14 residues. Deletions cut 4 bases from V and 0 bases from J, with 11 bases between. The germline V gene has CDR1 SGHNT and CDR2 YYREEE (reference sequence). Sequenced material consisted of expressed TCRB transcripts (all of the isolated RNA was reverse transcribed). The method was immunoSEQ multiplex PCR; TCRdb's version includes in-frame clones alone and lacks a portion of them. The top ten hold approximately 0.099% of the sample, which has 600,000 to 650,000 clones, roughly 16% seen once.

The sequencing input was naive CD4+ T cells from blood. The origin of this receptor is a man aged 18 to 30 in good health. The gene calls are TRBV5-4 and TRBJ2-7; D is unresolved. The CDR3 sequence is CASSPPDRSYEQYF. The CDR3 DNA is TGTGCCAGCAGCCCCCCAGACCGCTCCTACGAGCAGTACTTC.